The rows below give T cell receptor beta chains drawn from one sample of a study of blood T cell repertoires in COVID-19. Clones were read by immunoSEQ multiplex PCR, and TCRdb kept only the in-frame ones, dropping some. The data contain under 250,000 clones, 65% to 85% of them seen just once; the ten biggest clones take up 7.5% to 9%. The sequenced material came from peripheral blood. The receptors here all came from a woman older than 75 with acute or convalescent COVID-19. The CDR3 runs from the conserved cysteine through the conserved F or W. The D gene is left open where the match is weak. Clone size appears in some rows only: once, few, many, or a class for an expanded clone.

j_call v_call clone_size d_call cdr3_nt cdr3_aa
TRBJ1-2 TRBV25-1 - - TGTGCCAGCAGGCCTCAGGGTCCATATGGCTACACCTTC CASRPQGPYGYTF
TRBJ2-6 TRBV2 - - TGTGCCAGCAGTGACCGCGGGGTCCTTGGGGCCAACGTCCTGACTTTC CASSDRGVLGANVLTF
TRBJ1-1 TRBV7-9 - TRBD1 TGTGCCAGCAGCTTAGGACAGGGGGGAATGAACACTGAAGCTTTCTTT CASSLGQGGMNTEAFF
TRBJ2-1 TRBV29-1 - TRBD1 TGCAGCGTGGACAGGAGCAGATGGGACAATGAGCAGTTCTTC CSVDRSRWDNEQFF
TRBJ2-7 TRBV6-6 - - TGTGCCAGCAGTTACTCCTCACTAGGGAGCTCCTACGAGCAGTACTTC CASSYSSLGSSYEQYF
TRBJ1-1 TRBV5-1 - TRBD1 TGCGCCAGCAGCTCAACGGGACAGGGGATGAACACTGAAGCTTTCTTT CASSSTGQGMNTEAFF
TRBJ1-3 TRBV6-1 few TRBD1 TGTGCCAGCAGTGAAGCATGGACAGGCCTAAGCTCTGGAAACACCATATATTTT CASSEAWTGLSSGNTIYF
TRBJ2-7 TRBV7-2 - - TGTGCCAGCAGCTTGGACTATTCTCGGGAGCAGTACTTC CASSLDYSREQYF
TRBJ2-7 TRBV19 - - TGTGCCAGTAGTATAATCCCATGGCAGGGTGCACACTACGAGCAGTACTTC CASSIIPWQGAHYEQYF
TRBJ1-1 TRBV19 - - TGTGCCAGTACCCCCCAGGGATTCATGAACACTGAAGCTTTCTTT CASTPQGFMNTEAFF
TRBJ2-3 TRBV29-1 - TRBD2 TGCAGCGTTGAAGGGGGGACTAGCGGGGGCACAGATACGCAGTATTTT CSVEGGTSGGTDTQYF
TRBJ1-2 TRBV3-1/TRBV3-2 - - TGTGCCAGCAGCCAACAGGGCTTCCTCTATGGCTACACCTTC CASSQQGFLYGYTF
TRBJ2-7 TRBV6-5 - - TGTGCCAGCGGACACTTCGCCACCGAGCAGTACTTC CASGHFATEQYF
TRBJ1-6 TRBV30 - TRBD1 TGTGCCTGGAAAACAGGGGATCTATCACCCCTCCACTTT CAWKTGDLSPLHF
TRBJ1-1 TRBV28 - - TGTGCCAGCAGCAAGGACGGAGGCATAGTGAACACTGAAGCTTTCTTT CASSKDGGIVNTEAFF
TRBJ2-7 TRBV27 - TRBD2 TGTGCCAGCAGTTTATCGGGTGGCCGGGGGGGATCCTACGAGCAGTACTTC CASSLSGGRGGSYEQYF
TRBJ2-5 TRBV9 once TRBD2 TGTGCCAGCAGCGTAGACCCAGGACTAGCGGGAGGGGGGAAGACCCAGTACTTC CASSVDPGLAGGGKTQYF
TRBJ1-1 TRBV18 once - TGTGCCACCTCACAAGGGGACACTGAAGCTTTCTTT CATSQGDTEAFF
TRBJ1-3 TRBV19 few TRBD1 TGTGCCAGTAATCCGGGACAGGGGGTGCGCTTTGGAAACACCATATATTTT CASNPGQGVRFGNTIYF
TRBJ2-3 TRBV25-1 - - TGTGCCAGCAGTGGAACAGGGCCCGGAGGAGATACGCAGTATTTT CASSGTGPGGDTQYF
TRBJ2-1 TRBV7-2 - - TGTGCCAGCAGCTTGGGGCGGGGGCGAAATGAGCAGTTCTTC CASSLGRGRNEQFF
TRBJ2-4 TRBV29-1 few TRBD1 TGCAGCGTTGCCGGGACAGGGGAATTCGGCATTCAGTACTTC CSVAGTGEFGIQYF
TRBJ1-6 TRBV3-1/TRBV3-2 - - TGTGCCAGCGGGGGCGGGGGCCACAATTCACCCCTCCACTTT CASGGGGHNSPLHF
TRBJ1-2 TRBV11-2 - - TGTGCCAGCAGCACACTCGACGGGGGGCTCTATGGCTACACCTTC CASSTLDGGLYGYTF